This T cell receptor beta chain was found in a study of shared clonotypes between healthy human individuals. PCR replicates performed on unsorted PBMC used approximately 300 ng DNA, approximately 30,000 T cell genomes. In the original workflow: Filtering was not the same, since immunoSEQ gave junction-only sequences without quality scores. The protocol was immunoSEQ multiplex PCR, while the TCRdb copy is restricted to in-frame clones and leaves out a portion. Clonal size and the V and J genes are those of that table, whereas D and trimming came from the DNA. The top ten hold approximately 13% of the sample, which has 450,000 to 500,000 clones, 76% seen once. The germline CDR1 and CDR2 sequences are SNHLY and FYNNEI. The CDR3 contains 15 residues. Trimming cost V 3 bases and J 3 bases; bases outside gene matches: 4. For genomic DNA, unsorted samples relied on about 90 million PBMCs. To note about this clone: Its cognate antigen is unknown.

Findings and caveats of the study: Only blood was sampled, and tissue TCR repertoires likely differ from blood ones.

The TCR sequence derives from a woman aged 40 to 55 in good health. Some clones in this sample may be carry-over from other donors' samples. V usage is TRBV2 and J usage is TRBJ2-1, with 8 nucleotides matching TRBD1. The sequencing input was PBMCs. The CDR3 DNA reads TGTGCCAGCAGTGATTCGACAGGGGTCTACAATGAGCAGTTCTTC. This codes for CASSDSTGVYNEQFF.